The 17 T cell receptor beta chains below all came from one sample that was sequenced in a study of T cell repertoires in cytomegalovirus infection. TCRdb fed the reads into MiXCR, producing one record per CDR3 protein. In the table there are around 530,000 distinct CDR3 sequences, around a quarter of which are singletons. The specimen was PBMCs. These receptors all stem from a human donor in good health (CMV status not recorded). Some clones in this sample may be carry-over from other donors' samples.

A word on this clonotype: It may be a read error: a sequence one base away is much more abundant. This sequence joins TRBV7-8 and TRBJ1-1; D call uncertain. Germline CDR1 and CDR2: SGHVS and FQNEAQ. V was clipped by 4 bases and J by 11 bases, with 26 bases between them. The CDR3 totals 16 residues. CDR3 DNA: TGTGCCAGCAGCTCATTCAAGTTGAGAACAGCCCAAGGGGCTTTCTTT. Translating gives CASSSFKLRTAQGAFF.

V is TRBV5-6 and J is TRBJ2-3, with 8 bases matching TRBD2. Trimming took 4 bases from V and 6 from J; bases not matched to a gene: 13. Germline V lookup: CDR1 SGHDT, CDR2 YYEEEE. CDR3 size: 16 residues. CDR3 in amino acids: CASSPGASGWLDTQYF. As DNA, the CDR3 is TGTGCCAGCAGCCCGGGGGCTAGCGGGTGGCTGGATACGCAGTATTTT.

This clonotype was seen more than once but under ten times. Here the CDR3 reads CASSIGRHQETQYF. The CDR3 bases are TGTGCCAGCAGCATCGGACGGCACCAAGAGACCCAGTACTTC. This rearrangement joins TRBV7-2 to TRBJ2-5; D ambiguous. Germline CDR1 reads SGHTA; CDR2 reads FQGNSA. This CDR3 contains 14 residues. Trimming pared 5 bases from V and 0 bases from J, leaving 10 bases between.

V usage is TRBV7-3 and J usage is TRBJ2-7; possible D gene TRBD2, 6 bases. Per germline, CDR1 SGHTA and CDR2 FQGTGA. Trimming left V 6 bases short and J 3 bases short, with 12 bases between. CDR3 length: 13 residues. The CDR3 loop reads CASSGGIDYEQYF. The CDR3 DNA reads as TGTGCCAGCAGTGGGGGGATCGACTACGAGCAGTACTTC.

This chain links TRBV11-2 with TRBJ2-1, with D tentatively TRBD2 (6 bases). Germline CDR1 and CDR2: SGHAT and FQNNGV. This CDR3 region has 13 residues. The V end was cut by 5 bases, the J end by 4 bases, with 9 bases between. The CDR3 DNA follows: TGTGCCAGCAGCAAGACTAGTTACAATGAGCAGTTCTTC. It yields the protein CASSKTSYNEQFF.

This clonotype was counted ten times or more. The chain has TRBV7-6 and TRBJ2-1, with 7 bases that match TRBD1. This CDR3 region has 14 residues. In germline, CDR1 is SGHVS, CDR2 FNYEAQ. V trimming: 4 bases; J trimming: 6 bases; junction bases outside the gene matches: 6. CDR3 amino acids: CASSSSTGSNEQFF. The CDR3 DNA sequence: TGTGCCAGCAGCTCTTCGACAGGGAGCAATGAGCAGTTCTTC.

This clonotype occurred many times. The chain couples TRBV7-2 to TRBJ2-3; no firm D call. V lost 5 bases and J 2 bases, leaving 5 bases between the germline ends. The germline V gene has CDR1 SGHTA and CDR2 FQGNSA. The CDR3 has 12 amino acids. CDR3 protein: CASSPPTDTQYF. CDR3 in DNA: TGTGCCAGCAGCCCCCCCACAGATACGCAGTATTTT.

The sample holds a few counts of this clonotype. The chain carries TRBV12-3 or TRBV12-4 and TRBJ1-1; D ambiguous. CDR3 size: 14 residues. V lost 1 base to trimming and J lost 4 bases, with 10 bases between them. CDR3 bases: TGTGCCAGCAGTTTAGGTGAGGGCCCCACTGAAGCTTTCTTT. Translated, it gives CASSLGEGPTEAFF.

In this sample, this clonotype turned up many times. V and J are TRBV7-6 and TRBJ2-1; 11 positions match TRBD2. This CDR3 contains 15 residues. Unmatched junction bases numbered 5, after V lost 5 bases and J lost 5 bases. Germline V gives CDR1 SGHVS, CDR2 FNYEAQ. The CDR3 protein is CASSKLAGADNEQFF. The DNA of the CDR3 is TGTGCCAGCAGCAAACTAGCGGGAGCTGACAATGAGCAGTTCTTC.

The rearrangement joins TRBV11-2 to TRBJ1-3; D is unresolved. This CDR3 is built from 17 residues. V was clipped by 1 base and J by 0 bases, with 13 bases between them. Germline assignment: CDR1 SGHAT and CDR2 FQNNGV. CDR3 loop: CASSLAGGGYSGNTIYF. CDR3 DNA sequence: TGTGCCAGCAGCTTAGCGGGCGGCGGATACTCTGGAAACACCATATATTTT.

This chain uses TRBV5-6 with TRBJ2-5; D ambiguous. CDR1 SGHDT and CDR2 YYEEEE come from the germline V gene. Trimming took off 2 bases at V and 3 bases at J, with 8 bases between the two ends. The CDR3 totals 13 residues. CDR3 protein: CASSFVQEETQYF. The CDR3 nucleotides read TGTGCCAGCAGCTTTGTACAAGAAGAGACCCAGTACTTC.

This clonotype was found many times. The chain joins TRBV7-8 to TRBJ1-1; TRBD1 matches at 7 bases. V shed 2 bases and J 1 base; nucleotides not matched to a gene: 7. CDR1 SGHVS and CDR2 FQNEAQ come from the germline V gene. The CDR3 contains 16 residues. The CDR3 here is CASSLSPDRKNTEAFF. In DNA form, the CDR3 reads TGTGCCAGCAGCTTATCTCCGGACAGGAAGAACACTGAAGCTTTCTTT. Full variable domain (outside the CDR3, taken from reference TRBV7-8 and TRBJ1-1): GAGVSQSPRYKVAKRGQDVALRCDPISGHVSLFWYQQALGQGPEFLTYFQNEAQLDKSGLPSDRFFAERPEGSVSTLKIQRTQQEDSAVYLCASSLSPDRKNTEAFFGQGTRLTVV.

The CDR3 loop reads CASSPDSPTWGYTF. The DNA for the CDR3 is TGCGCCAGCAGTCCAGACAGTCCCACTTGGGGCTACACCTTC. The chain has TRBV5-1 and TRBJ1-2, with D possibly being TRBD1 (5 bases). The CDR3 has 14 amino acids. Germline-derived CDR1 and CDR2 are SGHRS and YFSETQ. Trimming removed 5 bases at V and 8 bases at J, with 19 bases between.

A few counts support this clonotype. V is TRBV10-1 and J is TRBJ2-1; 9 bases are a match to TRBD2. The V segment lost 3 bases and the J segment 2 bases; nucleotides outside the gene matches: 5. This CDR3 contains 16 residues. CDR1 WNHNN and CDR2 SYGVQD come from the germline V gene (reference sequence). Here the CDR3 DNA reads TGCGCCAGCAGTGACCTAGCGGGATCTACCTACAATGAGCAGTTCTTC. Protein: CASSDLAGSTYNEQFF.

The chain employs TRBV4-2 and TRBJ1-2; D is undetermined. Germline CDR1 LGHNA, CDR2 YNFKEQ. This CDR3 comprises 17 residues. V was trimmed by 2 bases and J by 0 bases, leaving 16 bases between them. The CDR3 here is CASSQHEGNPANYGYTF. CDR3 bases: TGTGCCAGCAGCCAACACGAGGGAAATCCAGCTAACTATGGCTACACCTTC.

In its sample, this clonotype was seen a few times. The CDR3 loop reads CASTIDPWQPQHF. The CDR3 region has the DNA TGTGCCAGCACCATAGACCCTTGGCAGCCCCAGCATTTT. This chain uses TRBV6-2 or TRBV6-3 with TRBJ1-5; no reliable D call. The V gene's germline CDR1 is MNHEY and CDR2 SVGEGT. With 7 bases removed from V and 7 bases from J, the gap between germline ends came to 14 bases. The CDR3 runs 13 residues.

This clonotype was counted only a few times. The rearrangement links TRBV12-3 or TRBV12-4 to TRBJ1-5; TRBD1 matches at 9 bases. J gave up 0 bases and V 1 base, and 10 bases lay outside the gene matches. The CDR3 is 19 residues long. Here the CDR3 DNA reads TGTGCCAGCAGTTTAGGTGGGACAGGGACGCCTTATAGCAATCAGCCCCAGCATTTT. It specifies CASSLGGTGTPYSNQPQHF.